These 26 T cell receptor beta chains share one sample of origin, sequenced in a study of cytomegalovirus exposure and HLA in healthy donors. It was with 60 Vbeta and 13 Jbeta primers that the PCR ran. Produced via immunoSEQ multiplex PCR; TCRdb's table is partial and in-frame only. The sample has under 200,000 clones, approximately 80% seen once. Specimen: PBMCs. The receptors come from a woman in her 30s in good health and CMV-seronegative.

V is TRBV27 and J is TRBJ2-7; possibly TRBD1 for D (5 bases). Germline V CDR1 and CDR2: MNHEY, SMNVEV (reference sequence). Trimming removed 5 bases at V and 5 bases at J, with 22 bases between. CDR3 length equals 16 residues. The CDR3 here is CASSPSAGIFVHEQYF. The CDR3 region has the DNA TGTGCCAGCAGTCCCTCGGCAGGGATTTTTGTCCACGAGCAGTACTTC.

The V call is TRBV9, the J call TRBJ2-3; 8 bases are a match to TRBD2. The germline V gene has CDR1 SGDLS and CDR2 YYNGEE. J was trimmed by 1 base and V by 0 bases; bases with no gene match: 4. The CDR3 spans 16 residues. The CDR3 is CASSVAGSGGTDTQYF. The CDR3 DNA reads TGTGCCAGCAGCGTAGCAGGTAGCGGGGGCACAGATACGCAGTATTTT.

V usage is TRBV19 and J usage is TRBJ1-1; D is perhaps TRBD1 (5 bases). The germline V gene has CDR1 LNHDA and CDR2 SQIVND (reference sequence). Trimming cost V 3 bases and J 2 bases, with 10 bases left between them. The CDR3 sequence is 14 residues long. The CDR3 loop reads CASSIWDFNTEAFF. CDR3 DNA sequence: TGTGCCAGTAGTATCTGGGACTTTAACACTGAAGCTTTCTTT. The complete variable domain, with remaining parts taken from reference TRBV19 and TRBJ1-1, reads DGGITQSPKYLFRKEGQNVTLSCEQNLNHDAMYWYRQDPGQGLRLIYYSQIVNDFQKGDIAEGYSVSREKKESFPLTVTSAQKNPTAFYLCASSIWDFNTEAFFGQGTRLTVV.

V gene TRBV5-4 combines with J gene TRBJ1-1; D gene unclear. V lost 3 bases, J lost 0 bases, and 9 bases lay in between. The CDR3 loop spans 14 amino acids. CDR1 is SGHNT, CDR2 YYREEE, per germline (reference sequence). The CDR3, as DNA: TGTGCCAGCAGCTACGAAAGCATGAACACTGAAGCTTTCTTT. Residues: CASSYESMNTEAFF.

The V call is TRBV6-5, the J call TRBJ1-6, with TRBD1 matching 8 bases. The germline gives CDR1 MNHEY, CDR2 SVGAGI. V dropped 5 bases and J dropped 7; count of bases not matched to a gene: 4. The CDR3 is 14 amino acids. The CDR3 region has the DNA TGTGCCAGCAGTCTGGACAGGGTCAATTCACCCCTCCACTTT. Residues: CASSLDRVNSPLHF.

V is TRBV2 and J is TRBJ1-1, with D unclear. Germline CDR1 reads SNHLY; CDR2 reads FYNNEI. This CDR3 has 15 residues. V shed 4 bases and J shed 1 base, with 13 bases lying between them. CDR3 bases: TGTGCCAGCAGTGGACTATTTTCGGAGAACACTGAAGCTTTCTTT. Protein sequence: CASSGLFSENTEAFF.

The J gene is TRBJ2-7, the V gene TRBV27, with D tentatively TRBD2 (9 bases). Germline CDR1 reads MNHEY; CDR2 reads SMNVEV (reference sequence). The CDR3 consists of 17 residues. The V and J ends lost 6 bases and 5 bases respectively, with 26 bases between them. The CDR3 protein is CASRDRVVVAGVHEQYF. As DNA, the CDR3 is TGTGCCAGCAGGGACAGGGTGGTAGTAGCGGGAGTCCACGAGCAGTACTTC.

This chain links TRBV2 with TRBJ2-5; D may be TRBD2 (5 bases). The CDR3 is made up of 13 amino acids. CDR1 and CDR2 from the germline V gene are SNHLY and FYNNEI. V was cut by 6 bases and J by 2 bases, with 10 bases left in between. This CDR3 reads CASSLAVQETQYF. The CDR3 DNA reads as TGTGCCAGCAGCCTAGCAGTTCAAGAGACCCAGTACTTC.

This clone was detected a few times. The chain employs TRBV7-3 and TRBJ2-5, with a tentative D call TRBD2 (6 bases). Germline values: CDR1 SGHTA, CDR2 FQGTGA. The CDR3 is 14 residues long. V was pared by 2 bases and J by 1 base, with 8 bases between. CDR3 bases: TGTGCCAGCAGCTTATCGACTAGCCAAGAGACCCAGTACTTC. Translation: CASSLSTSQETQYF.

This clone was recorded once. The rearrangement links TRBV5-1 to TRBJ2-2, with 11 bases matching TRBD1. V shed 4 bases, J shed 6 bases, and the junction held 5 bases outside the gene matches. The CDR3 totals 15 residues. The germline CDR1 and CDR2 sequences are SGHRS and YFSETQ. This chain's CDR3 is CASSRTGGDSGELFF. The DNA for the CDR3 is TGCGCCAGCAGCCGGACAGGGGGCGATTCCGGGGAGCTGTTTTTT.

Comments on this clone: At one boundary the junction diverges from the germline segment, which might be a read error. V usage is TRBV19 and J usage is TRBJ2-1, with TRBD2 identical over 11 bases. This CDR3 has 15 residues. The germline V gene has CDR1 LNHDA and CDR2 SQIVND (reference sequence). CDR3 in amino acids: CASTIAGGPYNEQFF. In DNA, the CDR3 is TGTGCCAGTACTATAGCGGGGGGGCCCTACAATGAGCAGTTCTTC.

In its sample, this clone was seen once. The rearrangement uses TRBV10-3 and TRBJ2-3; weak D call: TRBD1 (6 bases). The V gene lost 0 bases and the J gene lost 3 bases, with 13 bases spanning the gap. CDR1 ENHRY and CDR2 SYGVKD come from the germline V gene. The CDR3 is made up of 16 amino acids. CDR3 coding DNA: TGTGCCATCAGTGAGTCGAGCCACAGGGCAACAGATACGCAGTATTTT. Its translation is CAISESSHRATDTQYF.

Notes on this clone: Sequence at one end of the junction differs from germline and may be a read error. CDR3 DNA sequence: TGTGTCAGCAGTATAACTCCGTCCTCCTACGAGCAGTACTTC. Protein sequence: CVSSITPSSYEQYF. The V gene is TRBV5-6, the J gene TRBJ2-5; D unresolved. TRBJ2-7 explains the end of the DNA better; the J call may be wrong. CDR1 is SGHDT and CDR2 is YYEEEE in the germline V gene. The CDR3 contains 14 residues.

This sequence joins TRBV2 and TRBJ1-1; 9 bases agree with TRBD1. Germline loops: CDR1 SNHLY, CDR2 FYNNEI. The CDR3 has 17 residues. The V gene end was trimmed by 0 bases and the J gene end by 1 base; junction bases not matched to a gene: 6. The CDR3 sequence: CASSEAPDRGKNTEAFF. CDR3 DNA: TGTGCCAGCAGTGAAGCCCCGGACAGGGGAAAGAACACTGAAGCTTTCTTT. Full variable domain (missing parts from reference TRBV2 and TRBJ1-1): EPEVTQTPSHQVTQMGQEVILRCVPISNHLYFYWYRQILGQKVEFLVSFYNNEISEKSEIFDDQFSVERPDGSNFTLKIRSTKLEDSAMYFCASSEAPDRGKNTEAFFGQGTRLTVV.

This chain uses TRBV11-2 with TRBJ2-7, with 8 bases identical to TRBD1. J gave up 0 bases and V 6 bases, and 10 bases lay outside the gene matches. Germline CDR1 is SGHAT and CDR2 is FQNNGV. The CDR3 is made up of 16 amino acids. DNA for the CDR3: TGTGCCAGCAGAGCTCAGGGGGCTGAGAGCTCCTACGAGCAGTACTTC. Its translation: CASRAQGAESSYEQYF.

This clone was observed once. This sequence joins TRBV5-6 and TRBJ2-2; D might be TRBD1 (5 bases). Germline V gene data show CDR1 as SGHDT and CDR2 as YYEEEE. The V and J ends lost 1 base and 1 base respectively, with 11 bases between them. The CDR3 runs 16 residues. In nucleotides, the CDR3 is TGTGCCAGCAGCTTGTTAATCACAGGGAACACCGGGGAGCTGTTTTTT. This gives the protein CASSLLITGNTGELFF. The full variable domain, with the rest looked up from reference TRBV5-6 and TRBJ2-2, is DAGVTQSPTHLIKTRGQQVTLRCSPKSGHDTVSWYQQALGQGPQFIFQYYEEEERQRGNFPDRFSGHQFPNYSSELNVNALLLGDSALYLCASSLLITGNTGELFFGEGSRLTVL.

This clone was counted a few times. Compared with germline, one end of the junction differs, possibly owing to a read error. The chain uses TRBV7-9 and TRBJ1-1; maybe TRBD1 (6 bases). This CDR3 is 16 amino acids long. Germline loops: CDR1 SEHNR, CDR2 FQNEAQ (reference sequence). The CDR3 bases are TGTTCCAGCAGCCTTCGACAGGCCCACCAGAACACTGAAGCTTTCTTT. Amino acid sequence: CSSSLRQAHQNTEAFF.

This chain uses TRBV6-1 with TRBJ1-5, with D perhaps TRBD1 (5 bases). V lost 0 bases and J lost 7, with 19 bases in between. CDR1 is MNHNS and CDR2 is SASEGT in the germline V gene. The CDR3 spans 17 residues. Written as DNA, the CDR3 is TGTGCCAGCAGTGAAGCGCGGCAGGGCGGTCGATGGCAGCCCCAGCATTTT. It is translated as CASSEARQGGRWQPQHF.

The chain employs TRBV11-2 and TRBJ2-3; the D gene is possibly TRBD2 (6 bases). The CDR3 sequence is 14 residues long. Germline V gene sequence: CDR1 SGHAT, CDR2 FQNNGV. The ends were cut back, 3 bases at V and 3 bases at J, with 10 bases in the middle. The CDR3: CASSLGLRTDTQYF. For the CDR3, the DNA is TGTGCCAGCAGCTTGGGACTGCGGACAGATACGCAGTATTTT. The whole variable domain, remainder taken from reference TRBV11-2 and TRBJ2-3, is EAGVAQSPRYKIIEKRQSVAFWCNPISGHATLYWYQQILGQGPKLLIQFQNNGVVDDSQLPKDRFSAERLKGVDSTLKIQPAKLEDSAVYLCASSLGLRTDTQYFGPGTRLTVL.

This chain links TRBV7-8 with TRBJ2-3; D might be TRBD1 (5 bases). V lost 1 base and J 2 bases, leaving 7 bases between the germline ends. Germline V gives CDR1 SGHVS, CDR2 FQNEAQ. The CDR3 has 14 amino acids. CDR3: CASSLDRLTDTQYF. DNA of the CDR3: TGTGCCAGCAGCTTAGACAGGCTCACAGATACGCAGTATTTT. The variable domain in full, completed from reference TRBV7-8 and TRBJ2-3, reads GAGVSQSPRYKVAKRGQDVALRCDPISGHVSLFWYQQALGQGPEFLTYFQNEAQLDKSGLPSDRFFAERPEGSVSTLKIQRTQQEDSAVYLCASSLDRLTDTQYFGPGTRLTVL.

A few counts support this clone. This chain uses TRBV2 with TRBJ2-6; TRBD2 is a possible D gene (5 bases). V lost 4 bases and J lost 1, with 8 bases in between. Germline V gene lookup returns CDR1 SNHLY and CDR2 FYNNEI. This CDR3 spans 15 amino acids. CDR3 protein: CASSGGRSGANVLTF. For the CDR3, the DNA is TGTGCCAGCAGTGGTGGGAGATCTGGGGCCAACGTCCTGACTTTC.

This chain uses TRBV19 with TRBJ2-7, with TRBD2 identical over 11 bases. V trimming: 5 bases; J trimming: 5 bases; junction bases outside the gene matches: 8. The germline V gene encodes CDR1 LNHDA and CDR2 SQIVND (reference sequence). This CDR3 comprises 15 residues. The CDR3 protein is CASSYLSGRDHEQYF. CDR3 sequence (DNA): TGTGCCAGTAGTTACCTTAGCGGGAGGGACCACGAGCAGTACTTC.

The rearrangement links TRBV28 to TRBJ1-3, with 7 bases that match TRBD1. V trimming: 10 bases; J trimming: 5 bases; junction bases outside the gene matches: 8. This CDR3 region has 13 residues. From germline, CDR1 is MDHEN and CDR2 SYDVKM. The CDR3, as DNA: TGTGCCACCTTACAGGGGTCTAGAAACACCATATATTTT. This sequence encodes CATLQGSRNTIYF.

The chain combines TRBV5-1 with TRBJ2-1, with 8 bases identical to TRBD1. Trimming at V came to 7 bases and at J to 0 bases, leaving 6 bases not matched to a gene. This CDR3 is built from 15 residues. Germline V gene lookup returns CDR1 SGHRS and CDR2 YFSETQ. The CDR3 sequence: CASAYTGGSYNEQFF. The CDR3 coding sequence is TGCGCCAGCGCCTACACAGGGGGCTCCTACAATGAGCAGTTCTTC.

J is TRBJ2-3 and V is TRBV12-1; TRBD2 was called by the table and not checked on the DNA. TRBV12-1 is reported as a pseudogene. The CDR3 has 17 residues. The CDR3 coding sequence is TGTGCCAGCAGCCCGCGGGGGGACAGCCAATACACAGATACGCAGTATTTT. Amino acids: CASSPRGDSQYTDTQYF.

The genes are TRBV2 and TRBJ2-1, with 8 bases matching TRBD2. The CDR3 covers 16 residues. V gave up 2 bases and J gave up 2 bases; unmatched junction bases: 5. CDR1 is SNHLY and CDR2 is FYNNEI in the germline V gene. CDR3 sequence (DNA): TGTGCCAGCAGTGAACCAGCGGGGGCCCCCTACAATGAGCAGTTCTTC. This translates into CASSEPAGAPYNEQFF.